These 6 T cell receptor beta chains share one sample of origin, sequenced in a study of PD-1 blockade in mismatch repair-deficient tumors. Here immunoSEQ multiplex PCR was the method, and the copy in TCRdb shows in-frame clones only, minus some. This sample has approximately 37,000 clones, with around 83% found just once. This sample comprised peripheral blood, obtained roughly 76 weeks after starting pembrolizumab. The source of these receptors is an adult with mismatch repair-deficient cancer.

The chain recombines TRBV10-1 with TRBJ2-3; 10 nucleotides line up with TRBD2. The germline V gene encodes CDR1 WNHNN and CDR2 SYGVQD (reference sequence). This CDR3 is built from 18 residues. Germline trimming cut 6 bases from V and 3 bases from J; bases unmatched to any gene: 15. CDR3 in DNA: TGCGCCAGCAGGCCTGGACTAGCGGTCCCCGGCGTTACAGATACGCAGTATTTT. As protein: CASRPGLAVPGVTDTQYF.

CDR3 sequence (DNA): TGCGCCAGCAGCCAAGGCGGACAGGGGGCGGGAGGCTACACCTTC. Amino acid sequence: CASSQGGQGAGGYTF. The chain links TRBV4-1 to TRBJ1-2; 11 bases agree with TRBD1. This CDR3 has 15 residues. Germline V gene lookup returns CDR1 MGHRA and CDR2 YSYEKL. The junction had 6 bases not matched to a gene; V was cut back by 1 base and J by 8 bases.

V is TRBV16 and J is TRBJ1-5; no definite D call. This CDR3 has 15 amino acids. Germline-derived CDR1 and CDR2 are KGHSY and FQNENV. V shed 6 bases and J shed 1 base, with 13 bases lying between them. The CDR3 sequence: CASRAALLSNQPQHF. In nucleotides, the CDR3 is TGTGCCAGCAGGGCAGCACTCTTAAGCAATCAGCCCCAGCATTTT.

The chain recombines TRBV2 with TRBJ1-2, with D possibly TRBD1 on 5 matching bases. The CDR3 covers 13 residues. V lost 2 bases, J lost 8 bases, and 12 bases lay in between. Germline loops: CDR1 SNHLY, CDR2 FYNNEI. The CDR3 loop reads CASSELGGRGYTF. Here the CDR3 DNA reads TGTGCCAGCAGTGAACTGGGGGGAAGAGGCTACACCTTC. Combining the CDR3 with reference TRBV2 and TRBJ1-2 gives the whole variable domain EPEVTQTPSHQVTQMGQEVILRCVPISNHLYFYWYRQILGQKVEFLVSFYNNEISEKSEIFDDQFSVERPDGSNFTLKIRSTKLEDSAMYFCASSELGGRGYTFGSGTRLTVV.

V gene TRBV7-8 combines with J gene TRBJ2-1, with 12 bases lining up with TRBD2. With V trimmed by 3 bases and J by 5 bases, 11 bases remained unmatched. CDR1 and CDR2 from the germline V gene are SGHVS and FQNEAQ. This CDR3 contains 18 residues. CDR3 sequence: CASSFSNPLAGGHNEQFF. CDR3 nucleotide sequence: TGTGCCAGCAGCTTCTCGAACCCGCTAGCGGGAGGGCACAATGAGCAGTTCTTC.

The CDR3 DNA follows: TGTGCCAGCAGCCGGGCGCTCGGGACTAGGCCCAATGAGCAGTTCTTC. Its translation: CASSRALGTRPNEQFF. V usage is TRBV11-3 and J usage is TRBJ2-1; 8 bases line up with TRBD2. Looked up from germline, CDR1 is SGHNT and CDR2 is YENEEA. Trimming removed 5 bases from V and 6 bases from J; junction bases left unmatched: 12. The CDR3 is 16 amino acids.